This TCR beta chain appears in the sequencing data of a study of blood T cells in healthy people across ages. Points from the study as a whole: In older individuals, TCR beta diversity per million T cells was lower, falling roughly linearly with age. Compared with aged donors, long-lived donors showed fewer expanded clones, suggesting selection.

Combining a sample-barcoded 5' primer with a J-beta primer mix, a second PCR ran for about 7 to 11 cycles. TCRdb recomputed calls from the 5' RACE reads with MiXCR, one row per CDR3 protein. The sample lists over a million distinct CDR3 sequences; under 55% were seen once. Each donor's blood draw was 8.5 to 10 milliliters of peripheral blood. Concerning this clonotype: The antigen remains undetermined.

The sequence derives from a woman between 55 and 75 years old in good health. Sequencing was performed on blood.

The CDR3 loop reads CASSSNTGQVYGYTF. For the CDR3, the DNA is TGCGCCAGCAGCTCTAATACGGGACAAGTATATGGCTACACCTTC. This chain connects TRBV5-1 to TRBJ1-2; D is perhaps TRBD1 (6 bases). Trimming cost V 3 bases and J 5 bases, with 17 bases left between them. The CDR3 runs 15 residues. The germline V gene encodes CDR1 SGHRS and CDR2 YFSETQ.